These T cell receptor beta chains were read from a single sample in a study of beta chain features in type 1 diabetes. TCRdb's copy holds only in-frame clones and misses some; the assay was immunoSEQ multiplex PCR. The sample holds about 640,000 clones, 9.5% to 15% seen once. Sample: naive CD4+ T cells from blood. All receptors derive from a man in his thirties or forties with type 1 diabetes. CDR3s include the opening cysteine and the closing phenylalanine or tryptophan. A D gene is named only where the DNA matches it firmly. Rows may omit the clone size; those that give it use once, few, many or a size class.

clone_size: few; cdr3_length: 15; j_call: TRBJ1-2; d_call: NA; v_call: TRBV5-6; cdr3_nt: TGTGCCAGCAGCTTGTTGGACCTAGCTAACTATGGCTACACCTTC; cdr3_aa: CASSLLDLANYGYTF
clone_size: few; cdr3_length: 16; j_call: TRBJ2-6; d_call: NA; v_call: TRBV11-3; cdr3_nt: TGTGCCAGCAGCTTTCGGGCTGCCCCTGGGGCCAACGTCCTGACTTTC; cdr3_aa: CASSFRAAPGANVLTF
clone_size: few; cdr3_length: 16; j_call: TRBJ1-6; d_call: NA; v_call: TRBV27; cdr3_nt: TGTGCCAGCAGTTTCGCCGGAGGCTACTATAATTCACCCCTCCACTTT; cdr3_aa: CASSFAGGYYNSPLHF
clone_size: few; cdr3_length: 14; j_call: TRBJ1-4; d_call: NA; v_call: TRBV7-2; cdr3_nt: TGTGCCAGCAGCTCGCGGGACGGTAATGAAAAACTGTTTTTT; cdr3_aa: CASSSRDGNEKLFF
clone_size: few; cdr3_length: 13; j_call: TRBJ2-3; d_call: NA; v_call: TRBV6-6; cdr3_nt: TGTGCCAGCAGCCAAGTCCCCCGGGATACGCAGTATTTT; cdr3_aa: CASSQVPRDTQYF
clone_size: NA; cdr3_length: 17; j_call: TRBJ2-2; d_call: TRBD1; v_call: TRBV4-3; cdr3_nt: TGCGCCAGCAGCCAAGAGGGCGGGACAGGGCTGTTCGGGGAGCTGTTTTTT; cdr3_aa: CASSQEGGTGLFGELFF
clone_size: NA; cdr3_length: 15; j_call: TRBJ1-4; d_call: NA; v_call: TRBV7-9; cdr3_nt: TGTGCCAGCAGCTTCGAGGCGGGGCTTAATGAAAAACTGTTTTTT; cdr3_aa: CASSFEAGLNEKLFF
clone_size: few; cdr3_length: 13; j_call: TRBJ1-6; d_call: NA; v_call: TRBV10-3; cdr3_nt: TGTGCCATCAGTGAGTCGAGAAATTCACCCCTCCACTTT; cdr3_aa: CAISESRNSPLHF
clone_size: NA; cdr3_length: 14; j_call: TRBJ2-1; d_call: NA; v_call: TRBV6-1; cdr3_nt: TGTGCCAGCAGGCAACTGGAGTCCTACAATGAGCAGTTCTTC; cdr3_aa: CASRQLESYNEQFF
clone_size: few; cdr3_length: 14; j_call: TRBJ2-7; d_call: NA; v_call: TRBV7-9; cdr3_nt: TGTGCCAGCAGCCCCAGGGCCAGAGCCTACGAGCAGTACTTC; cdr3_aa: CASSPRARAYEQYF
clone_size: NA; cdr3_length: 13; j_call: TRBJ2-5; d_call: TRBD2; v_call: TRBV28; cdr3_nt: TGTGCCACTACAGCGGGGGGCATTGAGACCCAGTACTTC; cdr3_aa: CATTAGGIETQYF
clone_size: few; cdr3_length: 14; j_call: TRBJ1-1; d_call: NA; v_call: TRBV4-2; cdr3_nt: TGTGCCAGCAGCCACCGGGGTTCGCACACTGAAGCTTTCTTT; cdr3_aa: CASSHRGSHTEAFF
clone_size: NA; cdr3_length: 16; j_call: TRBJ2-1; d_call: TRBD1; v_call: TRBV7-6; cdr3_nt: TGTGCCAGCAGCTTAACCAGGGACAGGAGGAATAATGAGCAGTTCTTC; cdr3_aa: CASSLTRDRRNNEQFF
clone_size: NA; cdr3_length: 16; j_call: TRBJ2-2; d_call: NA; v_call: TRBV5-4; cdr3_nt: TGTGCCAGCAGCTTATCGTGGGCAGCGAACACCGGGGAGCTGTTTTTT; cdr3_aa: CASSLSWAANTGELFF
clone_size: NA; cdr3_length: 15; j_call: TRBJ2-7; d_call: TRBD1; v_call: TRBV5-1; cdr3_nt: TGCGCCAGCAGCTTGGGGACAGGGGACTCCTACGAGCAGTACTTC; cdr3_aa: CASSLGTGDSYEQYF
clone_size: NA; cdr3_length: 14; j_call: TRBJ2-5; d_call: TRBD2; v_call: TRBV2; cdr3_nt: TGTGCCAGCAGTATAGCGGGGGGGCAAGAGACCCAGTACTTC; cdr3_aa: CASSIAGGQETQYF
clone_size: few; cdr3_length: 12; j_call: TRBJ2-1; d_call: NA; v_call: TRBV29-1; cdr3_nt: TGCAGCGTTGAAGAAACTTACAATGAGCAGTTCTTC; cdr3_aa: CSVEETYNEQFF
clone_size: few; cdr3_length: 11; j_call: TRBJ2-1; d_call: NA; v_call: TRBV7-9; cdr3_nt: TGTGCCAGCAGCTCACGGTTTGAGCAGTTCTTC; cdr3_aa: CASSSRFEQFF
clone_size: NA; cdr3_length: 15; j_call: TRBJ2-3; d_call: NA; v_call: TRBV6-5; cdr3_nt: TGTGCCAGCAGTTACGCGACCGGCCACCCATTGACGCAGTATTTT; cdr3_aa: CASSYATGHPLTQYF
clone_size: once; cdr3_length: 11; j_call: TRBJ1-2; d_call: TRBD1; v_call: TRBV5-1; cdr3_nt: TGCGCCGTACGACAGGGTAGTGCATACACCTTC; cdr3_aa: CAVRQGSAYTF
clone_size: few; cdr3_length: 14; j_call: TRBJ1-2; d_call: NA; v_call: TRBV4-2; cdr3_nt: TGTGCCAGCAGCCAAGAGGGACTTGACTATGGCTACACCTTC; cdr3_aa: CASSQEGLDYGYTF
clone_size: NA; cdr3_length: 12; j_call: TRBJ2-1; d_call: NA; v_call: TRBV4-3; cdr3_nt: TGCGCCAGCAGCCAACAGGGGAATGAGCAGTTCTTC; cdr3_aa: CASSQQGNEQFF
clone_size: NA; cdr3_length: 14; j_call: TRBJ2-2; d_call: NA; v_call: TRBV10-3; cdr3_nt: TGTGCCCTTGCGGACACTCAGGACACCGGGGAGCTGTTTTTT; cdr3_aa: CALADTQDTGELFF
clone_size: few; cdr3_length: 14; j_call: TRBJ1-2; d_call: NA; v_call: TRBV28; cdr3_nt: TGTGCCAGCAGTCCCCATACACTTTCCTATGGCTACACCTTC; cdr3_aa: CASSPHTLSYGYTF
clone_size: few; cdr3_length: 13; j_call: TRBJ1-1; d_call: NA; v_call: TRBV7-8; cdr3_nt: TGTGCCAGCAGCACTCAGGGAGACACTGAAGCTTTCTTT; cdr3_aa: CASSTQGDTEAFF
clone_size: few; cdr3_length: 14; j_call: TRBJ2-7; d_call: NA; v_call: TRBV28; cdr3_nt: TGTGCCAGCAGCCCCCCCGGGAACCTCTACGAGCAGTACTTC; cdr3_aa: CASSPPGNLYEQYF
clone_size: NA; cdr3_length: 14; j_call: TRBJ2-7; d_call: TRBD1; v_call: TRBV7-8; cdr3_nt: TGTGCCAGCAGCTCCGGGACAGGAGCCTACGAGCAGTACTTC; cdr3_aa: CASSSGTGAYEQYF
clone_size: few; cdr3_length: 15; j_call: TRBJ2-7; d_call: TRBD2; v_call: TRBV11-2; cdr3_nt: TGTGCCAGCAGCCGCACCGTAGGGACTAGGTACGAGCAGTACTTC; cdr3_aa: CASSRTVGTRYEQYF
clone_size: NA; cdr3_length: 21; j_call: TRBJ1-3; d_call: TRBD1; v_call: TRBV4-2; cdr3_nt: TGTGCCAGCAGCCAAGATCGTGCTGGCGGGACAGAGGGTTCCAATGGAAACACCATATATTTT; cdr3_aa: CASSQDRAGGTEGSNGNTIYF
clone_size: few; cdr3_length: 16; j_call: TRBJ2-3; d_call: TRBD2; v_call: TRBV29-1; cdr3_nt: TGCAGCGTTGAAGTTAGCGGGGATCCTAGCACAGATACGCAGTATTTT; cdr3_aa: CSVEVSGDPSTDTQYF
clone_size: NA; cdr3_length: 14; j_call: TRBJ2-7; d_call: NA; v_call: TRBV7-2; cdr3_nt: TGTGCCAGCAGCTTAGCCGGGACAAACTACGAGCAGTACTTC; cdr3_aa: CASSLAGTNYEQYF
clone_size: few; cdr3_length: 14; j_call: TRBJ1-3; d_call: NA; v_call: TRBV16; cdr3_nt: TGTGCCAGCAGACCGAACCGCTCTGGAAACACCATATATTTT; cdr3_aa: CASRPNRSGNTIYF
clone_size: few; cdr3_length: 12; j_call: TRBJ2-1; d_call: NA; v_call: TRBV30; cdr3_nt: TGTGCCTGGAGTGTAATCGTGGGAGAGCAGTTCTTC; cdr3_aa: CAWSVIVGEQFF
clone_size: NA; cdr3_length: 14; j_call: TRBJ2-7; d_call: NA; v_call: TRBV27; cdr3_nt: TGTGCCAGCAGTAGCGGACACGCCGTCTACGAGCAGTACTTC; cdr3_aa: CASSSGHAVYEQYF
clone_size: few; cdr3_length: 14; j_call: TRBJ1-6; d_call: NA; v_call: TRBV13; cdr3_nt: TGTGCCAGCAGCCCCGCAGGGAGTAATTCACCCCTCCACTTT; cdr3_aa: CASSPAGSNSPLHF
clone_size: few; cdr3_length: 17; j_call: TRBJ1-5; d_call: NA; v_call: TRBV7-2; cdr3_nt: TGTGCCAGCAGCCCTGGGCTCGGACAGTATAGCAATCAGCCCCAGCATTTT; cdr3_aa: CASSPGLGQYSNQPQHF
clone_size: NA; cdr3_length: 13; j_call: TRBJ1-2; d_call: NA; v_call: TRBV28; cdr3_nt: TGTGCCAGCAGTCTGGACAAGTACTATGGCTACACCTTC; cdr3_aa: CASSLDKYYGYTF
clone_size: NA; cdr3_length: 15; j_call: TRBJ2-1; d_call: TRBD1; v_call: TRBV10-3; cdr3_nt: TGTGCCATCAGCGCGGGACAGGGAATTTCCAATGAGCAGTTCTTC; cdr3_aa: CAISAGQGISNEQFF
clone_size: few; cdr3_length: 17; j_call: TRBJ2-6; d_call: NA; v_call: TRBV5-4; cdr3_nt: TGTGCCAGCAGCTTGGGTGGAGGGGACTCTGGGGCCAACGTCCTGACTTTC; cdr3_aa: CASSLGGGDSGANVLTF
clone_size: NA; cdr3_length: 12; j_call: TRBJ2-3; d_call: NA; v_call: TRBV7-8; cdr3_nt: TGTGCCAGCAGCGTCAACACAGATACGCAGTATTTT; cdr3_aa: CASSVNTDTQYF
clone_size: NA; cdr3_length: 11; j_call: TRBJ2-1; d_call: NA; v_call: TRBV27; cdr3_nt: TGTGCCAGCAAGCAGTACAATGAGCAGTTCTTC; cdr3_aa: CASKQYNEQFF
clone_size: few; cdr3_length: 13; j_call: TRBJ1-2; d_call: NA; v_call: TRBV27; cdr3_nt: TGTGCCAGCAGTCCACAGGGAAACTATGGCTACACCTTC; cdr3_aa: CASSPQGNYGYTF
clone_size: once; cdr3_length: 13; j_call: TRBJ2-7; d_call: TRBD1; v_call: TRBV6-5; cdr3_nt: TGTGCCAGCAGGCCCGGGACAGCTTACGAGCAGTACTTC; cdr3_aa: CASRPGTAYEQYF
clone_size: NA; cdr3_length: 12; j_call: TRBJ2-3; d_call: NA; v_call: TRBV6-6; cdr3_nt: TGTGCCAGCAGTTACTCGCGGAATACGCAGTATTTT; cdr3_aa: CASSYSRNTQYF
clone_size: NA; cdr3_length: 16; j_call: TRBJ2-3; d_call: TRBD1; v_call: TRBV10-3; cdr3_nt: TGTGCCATCAGGACTGCCGGGACAGGGCCGACAGATACGCAGTATTTT; cdr3_aa: CAIRTAGTGPTDTQYF
clone_size: NA; cdr3_length: 15; j_call: TRBJ2-2; d_call: TRBD1; v_call: TRBV10-3; cdr3_nt: TGTGCCACACATCAACAGGGGGCCAGCACCGGGGAGCTGTTTTTT; cdr3_aa: CATHQQGASTGELFF
clone_size: few; cdr3_length: 16; j_call: TRBJ2-7; d_call: NA; v_call: TRBV4-2; cdr3_nt: TGTGCCAGCAGCCAAGTCCTTGGAGGCAGCTCCTACGAGCAGTACTTC; cdr3_aa: CASSQVLGGSSYEQYF
clone_size: few; cdr3_length: 15; j_call: TRBJ1-5; d_call: NA; v_call: TRBV7-2; cdr3_nt: TGTGCCAGCAGCCCCCGAAGTGGGGAAAATCAGCCCCAGCATTTT; cdr3_aa: CASSPRSGENQPQHF
clone_size: NA; cdr3_length: 17; j_call: TRBJ2-1; d_call: TRBD1; v_call: TRBV27; cdr3_nt: TGTGCCAGCAGTCTCCTCCTCGGACAGGGGGGTGACAATGAGCAGTTCTTC; cdr3_aa: CASSLLLGQGGDNEQFF